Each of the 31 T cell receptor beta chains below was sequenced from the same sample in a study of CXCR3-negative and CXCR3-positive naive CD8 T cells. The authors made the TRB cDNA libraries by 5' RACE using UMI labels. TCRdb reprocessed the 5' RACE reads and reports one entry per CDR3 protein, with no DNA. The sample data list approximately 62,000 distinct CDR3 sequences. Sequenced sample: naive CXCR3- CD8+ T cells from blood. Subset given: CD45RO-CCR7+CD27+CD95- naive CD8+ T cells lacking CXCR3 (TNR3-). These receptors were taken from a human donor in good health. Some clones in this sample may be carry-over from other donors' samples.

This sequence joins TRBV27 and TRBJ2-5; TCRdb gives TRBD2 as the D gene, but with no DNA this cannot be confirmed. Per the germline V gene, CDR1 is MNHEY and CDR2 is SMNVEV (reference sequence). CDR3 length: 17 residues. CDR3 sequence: CASSFGLAGGDQETQYF.

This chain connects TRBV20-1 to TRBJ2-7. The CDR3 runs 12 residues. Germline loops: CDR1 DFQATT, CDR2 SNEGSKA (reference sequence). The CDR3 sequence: CSARDTDYEQYF.

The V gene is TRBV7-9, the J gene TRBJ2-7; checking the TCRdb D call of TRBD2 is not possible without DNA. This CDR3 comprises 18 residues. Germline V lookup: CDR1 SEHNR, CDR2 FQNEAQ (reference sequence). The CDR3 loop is CASSSALSTSGRGYEQYF.

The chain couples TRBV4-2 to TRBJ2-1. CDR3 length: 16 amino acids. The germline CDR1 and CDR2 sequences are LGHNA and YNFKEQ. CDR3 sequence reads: CASSLRGTVDNNEQFF.

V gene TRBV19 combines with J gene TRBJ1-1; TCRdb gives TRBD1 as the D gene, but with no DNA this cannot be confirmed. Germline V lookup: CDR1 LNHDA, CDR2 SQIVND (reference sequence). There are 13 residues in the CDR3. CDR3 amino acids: CASLDRSRVEAFF.

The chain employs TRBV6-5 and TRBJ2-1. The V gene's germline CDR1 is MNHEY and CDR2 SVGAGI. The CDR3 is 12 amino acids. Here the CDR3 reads CASSYSYHEQFF.

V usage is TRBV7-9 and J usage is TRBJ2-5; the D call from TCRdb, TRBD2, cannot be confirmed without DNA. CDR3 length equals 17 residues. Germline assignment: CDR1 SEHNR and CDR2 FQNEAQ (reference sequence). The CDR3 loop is CASNQKTTSGGQETQYF.

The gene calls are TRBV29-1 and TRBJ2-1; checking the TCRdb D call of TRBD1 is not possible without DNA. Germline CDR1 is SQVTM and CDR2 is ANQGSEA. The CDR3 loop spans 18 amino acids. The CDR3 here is CSVEGVPGQVQVYNEQFF.

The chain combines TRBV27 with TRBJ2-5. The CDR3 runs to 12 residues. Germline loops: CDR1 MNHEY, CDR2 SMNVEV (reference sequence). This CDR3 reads CASSSFGETQYF.

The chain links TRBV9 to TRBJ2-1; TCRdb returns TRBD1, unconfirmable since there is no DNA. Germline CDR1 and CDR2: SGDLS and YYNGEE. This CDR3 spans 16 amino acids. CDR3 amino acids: CASSVGGGGSYNEQFF.

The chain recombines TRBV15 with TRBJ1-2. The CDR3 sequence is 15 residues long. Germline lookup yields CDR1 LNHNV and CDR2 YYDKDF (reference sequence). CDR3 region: CATSRERPANYGYTF.

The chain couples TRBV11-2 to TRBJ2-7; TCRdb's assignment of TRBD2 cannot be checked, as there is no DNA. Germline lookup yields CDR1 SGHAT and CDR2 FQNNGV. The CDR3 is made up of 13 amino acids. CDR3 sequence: CASSSGLVYEQYF.

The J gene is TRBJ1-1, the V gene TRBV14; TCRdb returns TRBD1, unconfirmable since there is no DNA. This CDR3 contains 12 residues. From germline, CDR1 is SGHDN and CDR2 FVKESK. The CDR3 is CASSVGGTEAFF.

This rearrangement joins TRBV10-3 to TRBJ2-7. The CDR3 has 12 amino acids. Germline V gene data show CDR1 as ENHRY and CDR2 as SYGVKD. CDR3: CAISEGSYEQYF.

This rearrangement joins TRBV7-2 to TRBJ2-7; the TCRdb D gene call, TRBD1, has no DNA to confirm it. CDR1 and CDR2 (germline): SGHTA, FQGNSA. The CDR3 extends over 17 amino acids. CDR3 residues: CASSLELSQGSSYEQYF.

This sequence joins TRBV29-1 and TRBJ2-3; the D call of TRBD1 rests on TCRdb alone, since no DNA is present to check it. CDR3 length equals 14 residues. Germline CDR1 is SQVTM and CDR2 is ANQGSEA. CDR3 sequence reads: CSVEGGDSTDTQYF.

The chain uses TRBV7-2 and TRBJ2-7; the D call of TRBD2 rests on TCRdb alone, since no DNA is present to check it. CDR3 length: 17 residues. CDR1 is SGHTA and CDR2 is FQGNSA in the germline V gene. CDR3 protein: CASSAGLAGGGLYEQYF. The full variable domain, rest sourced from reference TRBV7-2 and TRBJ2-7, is GAGVSQSPSNKVTEKGKDVELRCDPISGHTALYWYRQSLGQGLEFLIYFQGNSAPDKSGLPSDRFSAERTGGSVSTLTIQRTQQEDSAVYLCASSAGLAGGGLYEQYFGPGTRLTVT.

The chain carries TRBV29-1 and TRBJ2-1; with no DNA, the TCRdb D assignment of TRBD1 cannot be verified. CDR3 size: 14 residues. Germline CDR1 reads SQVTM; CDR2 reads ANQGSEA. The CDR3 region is CSVKETGRYNEQFF.

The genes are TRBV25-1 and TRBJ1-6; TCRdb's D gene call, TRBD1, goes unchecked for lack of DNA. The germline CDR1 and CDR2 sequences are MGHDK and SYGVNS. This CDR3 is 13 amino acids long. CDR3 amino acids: CASSEWTAVSLHF.

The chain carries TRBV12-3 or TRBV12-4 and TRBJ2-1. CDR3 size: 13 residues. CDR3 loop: CASTHTEYNEQFF.

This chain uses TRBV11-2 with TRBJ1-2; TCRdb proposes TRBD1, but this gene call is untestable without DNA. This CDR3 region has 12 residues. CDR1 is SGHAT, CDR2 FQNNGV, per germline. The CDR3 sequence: CASGGDHYGYTF.

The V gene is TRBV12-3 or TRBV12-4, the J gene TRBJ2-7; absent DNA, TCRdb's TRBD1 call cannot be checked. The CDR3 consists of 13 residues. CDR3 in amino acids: CASSPGQGYEQYF.

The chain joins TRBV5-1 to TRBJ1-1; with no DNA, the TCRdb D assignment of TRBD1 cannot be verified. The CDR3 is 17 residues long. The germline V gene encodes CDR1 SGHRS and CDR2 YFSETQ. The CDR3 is CASSFVPGQGLNTEAFF.

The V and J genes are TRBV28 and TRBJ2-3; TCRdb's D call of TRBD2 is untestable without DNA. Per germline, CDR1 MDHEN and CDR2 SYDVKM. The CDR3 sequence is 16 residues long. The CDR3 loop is CASSGTSSEYTDTQYF.

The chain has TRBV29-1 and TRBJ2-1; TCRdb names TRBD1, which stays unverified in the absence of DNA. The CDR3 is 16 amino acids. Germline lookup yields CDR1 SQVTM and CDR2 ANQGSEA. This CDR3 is CSVEGSASSSYNEQFF.

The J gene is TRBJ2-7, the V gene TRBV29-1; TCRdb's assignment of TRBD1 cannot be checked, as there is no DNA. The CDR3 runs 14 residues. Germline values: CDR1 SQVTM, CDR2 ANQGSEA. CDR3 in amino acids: CSVAPTSISYEQYF.

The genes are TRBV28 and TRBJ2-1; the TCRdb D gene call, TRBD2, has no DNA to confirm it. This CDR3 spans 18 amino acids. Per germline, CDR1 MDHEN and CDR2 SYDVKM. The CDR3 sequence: CASSFPASGGVSYNEQFF.

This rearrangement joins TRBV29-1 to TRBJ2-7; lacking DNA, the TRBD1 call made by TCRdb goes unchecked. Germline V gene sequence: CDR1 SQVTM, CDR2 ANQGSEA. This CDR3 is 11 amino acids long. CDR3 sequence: CSVGTAYEQYF.

The CDR3 sequence: CASSVDFGGVYNEQFF. This chain uses TRBV9 with TRBJ2-1. Germline CDR1 and CDR2: SGDLS and YYNGEE. CDR3 size: 16 residues.

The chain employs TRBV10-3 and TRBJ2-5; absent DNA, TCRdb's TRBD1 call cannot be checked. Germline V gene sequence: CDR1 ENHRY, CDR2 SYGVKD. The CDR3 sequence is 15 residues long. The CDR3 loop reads CAISPGQRNSETQYF.

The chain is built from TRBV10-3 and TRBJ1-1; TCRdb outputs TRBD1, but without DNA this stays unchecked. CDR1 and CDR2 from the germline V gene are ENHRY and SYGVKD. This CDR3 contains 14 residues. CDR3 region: CAISSGTGESEAFF.